This TCR beta chain came from a study of T cells in Graves' hyperthyroidism and ophthalmopathy (dated by TCRdb to between 2018 and 2020). Context from the whole study: To identify distinguishing TCR V-J signatures, a discovery cohort of some 99 patients was used, comprising some 45 with Graves' ophthalmopathy and some 60 with stable Graves' hyperthyroidism. The roughly 91 discovery patients were randomly split 7:3 into training and test sets. After sampling, hyperthyroidism patients received methimazole starting at 30 mg daily, and ophthalmopathy patients received high-dose intravenous methylprednisolone. An independent validation cohort of around 19 hyperthyroidism patients and about 16 patients who later progressed to ophthalmopathy tested prospective prediction of ophthalmopathy. In addition, the study compared T-cell repertoires in thyroid tissue and in blood from about six Graves' hyperthyroidism patients. TCR Vbeta CDR3 sequencing of 135 peripheral blood samples (more than 40 ophthalmopathy, about 74 hyperthyroidism and 17 progressor patients) is reported in the paper. General study outcomes and caveats: During validation, the model predicted progression to ophthalmopathy a median of approximately 7 months ahead of onset, with 70.59% sensitivity and 72.22% specificity. Sample size was not statistically predetermined, and blinding of investigators to group allocation was not performed. Ophthalmopathy was separated from stable hyperthyroidism by a 13 V-J signature model, with around 88% sensitivity and about 84% specificity obtained in cross-validation and 80%/75% obtained in testing. Most expanded thyroid clonotypes (frequency above 0.001) were also detected in blood, a finding suggesting that blood repertoires may reflect thyroid immune responses.

Concerning this clonotype: The target of this receptor is not known. Base qualities are not recorded, but no much larger clone differs from it by a single base.

From the germline V gene, CDR1 is SQVTM and CDR2 is ANQGSEA. The junction shows trimming of 4 bases on V and 5 bases on J, plus 9 bases between the germline ends. The CDR3 goes from the cysteine to the phenylalanine over 12 residues. The CDR3 DNA has 36 bases and is translated from base 1. TCR beta CDR3 regions were amplified from RNA transcripts. The TCR CDR3 was subjected to a first round of RT-PCR using the HTBI primer set and the Qiagen OneStep RT-PCR kit. The libraries were constructed in a second round of multiplex PCR and then size-selected and purified. Sequencing of the libraries was done on an Illumina HiSeq2000 using paired-end 100 bp reads. The original pipeline was this. SOAPnuke was used to process the raw data, removing reads that contained adapters or uncalled bases, had a mean Phred below 15, or lacked an exact match to the constant primer or identifier. COPE v1.2.5 was used to merge the high-quality paired reads, and each unique nucleotide sequence was defined as a clonotype. Clonotypes were aligned to IMGT TRBV, TRBD and TRBJ reference segments using MiTCR v1.1. The analysis included only V-J combinations with a frequency above 0.0001, which together covered about 99% of the repertoires. A TCS score was defined as the ratio of F50 (clonal expansion) to E x V (chaos), with BLOSUM62-based TCRdist applied between CDR3 peptides within each V-J. Welch's t-statistics and random forest reduced around 520 V-J features to roughly 13, which were used in a naive Bayes classifier (R e1071). The similarity between thyroid and blood repertoires was quantified using the Morisita-Horn index. In TCRdb, the public reads were trimmed at Q25 with fastp and aligned with MiXCR, with productive beta chains retained. Identical CDR3 proteins give one entry, which carries the most common genes and DNA. TCRdb, rather than the study authors, made the V and J calls. For this sample there are roughly 500,000 distinct CDR3 sequences; about 45% appear just once. The ten biggest clones cover around 19% of the sample.

Exclusion was applied to patients with uncontrolled infections, other autoimmune diseases, pregnancy or lactation. Clinical symptoms, serum thyroxine and TRAb, thyroid ultrasound, and orbital computed tomography formed the basis for the diagnoses. Total RNA was extracted with Trizol reagent, and quality was checked on an Agilent 2100 Bioanalyzer. The V and J segments used are TRBV29-1 and TRBJ1-5; there is no confident call for the D gene. Material for sequencing was peripheral blood or thyroid tissue (not recorded which). The origin of this receptor is an adult woman with Graves' disease, either hyperthyroidism or ophthalmopathy (not recorded which). The DNA reads TGCAGCGTTGCCCAAGGCGATCAGCCCCAGCATTTT. Translated, this gives CSVAQGDQPQHF. Supplemented by the reference TRBV29-1 and TRBJ1-5 proteins around the CDR3, the complete variable domain is SAVISQKPSRDICQRGTSLTIQCQVDSQVTMMFWYRQQPGQSLTLIATANQGSEATYESGFVIDKFPISRPNLTFSTLTVSNMSPEDSSIYLCSVAQGDQPQHFGDGTRLSIL.